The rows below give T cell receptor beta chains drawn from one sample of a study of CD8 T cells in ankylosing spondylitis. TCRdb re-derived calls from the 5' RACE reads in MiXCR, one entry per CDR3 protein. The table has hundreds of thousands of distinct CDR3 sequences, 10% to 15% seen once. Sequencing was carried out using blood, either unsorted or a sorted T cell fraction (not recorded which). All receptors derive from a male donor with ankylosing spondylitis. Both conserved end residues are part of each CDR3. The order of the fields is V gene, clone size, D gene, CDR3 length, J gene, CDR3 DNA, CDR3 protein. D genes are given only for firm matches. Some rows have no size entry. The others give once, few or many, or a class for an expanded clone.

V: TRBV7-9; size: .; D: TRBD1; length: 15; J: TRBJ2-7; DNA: TGTGCCAGCAGCTCGACAGGGGGCTTTTCCTACGAGCAGTACTTC; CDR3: CASSSTGGFSYEQYF
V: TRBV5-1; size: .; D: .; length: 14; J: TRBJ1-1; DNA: TGCGCCAGCAGCTCTTTCCGGGCCTCTTCTGAAGCTTTCTTT; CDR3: CASSSFRASSEAFF
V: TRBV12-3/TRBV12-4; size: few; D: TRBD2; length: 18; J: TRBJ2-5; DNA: TGTGCCAGCACCCCCCGGGGACTAGCGGGAGGAAGGCAAGAGACCCAGTACTTC; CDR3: CASTPRGLAGGRQETQYF
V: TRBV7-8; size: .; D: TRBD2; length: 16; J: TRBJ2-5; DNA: TGTGCCAGCAGCTTAACGCGTGAAAGGAGCGGGAAGACCCAGTACTTC; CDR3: CASSLTRERSGKTQYF
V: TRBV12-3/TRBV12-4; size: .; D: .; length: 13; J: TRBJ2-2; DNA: TGTGCCAGCAGCCGTCGGCTAGCCGGGGAGCTGTTTTTT; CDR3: CASSRRLAGELFF
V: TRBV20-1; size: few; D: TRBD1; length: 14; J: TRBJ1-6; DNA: TGCAGTGTTGGACAGGGGCCAGTTTATTCACCCCTCCACTTT; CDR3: CSVGQGPVYSPLHF
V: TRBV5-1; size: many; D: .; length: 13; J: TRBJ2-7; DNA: TGCGCCAGCAGCTTGGAGGACGGCTACGAGCAGTACTTC; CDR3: CASSLEDGYEQYF
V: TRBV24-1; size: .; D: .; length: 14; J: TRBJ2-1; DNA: TGTGCCACCAGCTCACCCAGGGGGGTAAATGAGCAGTTCTTC; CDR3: CATSSPRGVNEQFF
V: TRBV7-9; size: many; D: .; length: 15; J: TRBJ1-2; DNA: TGTGCCAGCAGCTTATCCAATGACGACATCTATGGCTACACCTTC; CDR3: CASSLSNDDIYGYTF
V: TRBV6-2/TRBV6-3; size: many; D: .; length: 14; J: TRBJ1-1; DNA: TGTGCCAGCAGTTACTCCGACAGCCAACCTGAAGCTTTCTTT; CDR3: CASSYSDSQPEAFF
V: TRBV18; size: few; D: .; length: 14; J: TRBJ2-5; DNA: TGTGCCAGCTCACCTTCGGGGACGAAAAAGACCCAGTACTTC; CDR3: CASSPSGTKKTQYF
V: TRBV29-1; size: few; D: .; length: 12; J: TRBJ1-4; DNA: TGCAGCGTTCTTGGAACTAATGAAAAACTGTTTTTT; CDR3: CSVLGTNEKLFF
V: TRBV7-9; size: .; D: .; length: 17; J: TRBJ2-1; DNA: TGTGCCAGCAGCCCCAAGGGGGGAGGGCCAACCTACAATGAGCAGTTCTTC; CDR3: CASSPKGGGPTYNEQFF
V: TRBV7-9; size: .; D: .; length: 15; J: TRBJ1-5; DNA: TGTGCCAGCAGCTGGGTGGTTGTTGGCAATCAGCCCCAGCATTTT; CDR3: CASSWVVVGNQPQHF
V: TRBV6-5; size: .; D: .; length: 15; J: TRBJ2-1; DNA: TGTGCCAGCAGTTTGGGGGGTCCCGGTGGGGGTGAGCAGTTCTTC; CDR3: CASSLGGPGGGEQFF
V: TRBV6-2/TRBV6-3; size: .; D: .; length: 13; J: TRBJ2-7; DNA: TGTGCCAGCAGTTGGGTGCCGGGGAACGAGCAGTACTTC; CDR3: CASSWVPGNEQYF
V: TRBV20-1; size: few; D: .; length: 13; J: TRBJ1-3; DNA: TGCAGTGCTAGAGATCCCCTAACCAACACCATATATTTT; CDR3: CSARDPLTNTIYF
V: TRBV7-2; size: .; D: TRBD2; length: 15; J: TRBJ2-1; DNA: TGTGCCAGCAGCTTGACTAGCGGGCATTACAATGAGCAGTTCTTC; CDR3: CASSLTSGHYNEQFF
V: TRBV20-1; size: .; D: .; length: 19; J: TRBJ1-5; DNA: TGCAGTGCTACTAACCCGATGTCCAAGGGAGGTGAAGGCAATCAGCCCCAGCATTTT; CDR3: CSATNPMSKGGEGNQPQHF
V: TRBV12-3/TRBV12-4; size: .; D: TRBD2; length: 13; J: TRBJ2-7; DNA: TGTGCCACCGGGGGCGGGAGGACCGACGAGCAGTACTTC; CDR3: CATGGGRTDEQYF
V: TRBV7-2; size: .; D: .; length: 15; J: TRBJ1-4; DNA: TGTGCCAGCAGCTTAGTCCCCCAGGGAGATGAAAAACTGTTTTTT; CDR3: CASSLVPQGDEKLFF
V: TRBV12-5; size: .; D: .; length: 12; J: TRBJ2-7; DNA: TGTGCTAGTGGTCCCCGGGCCGACGAGCAGTACTTC; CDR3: CASGPRADEQYF
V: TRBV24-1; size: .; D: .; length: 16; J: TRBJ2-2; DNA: TGTGCCACCAGTGATTTGGGCAGGGTAAACACCGGGGAGCTGTTTTTT; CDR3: CATSDLGRVNTGELFF
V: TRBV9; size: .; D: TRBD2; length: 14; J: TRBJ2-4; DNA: TGTGCCAGCAGCGCAAGACTAGCGAAAAACATTCAGTACTTC; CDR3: CASSARLAKNIQYF
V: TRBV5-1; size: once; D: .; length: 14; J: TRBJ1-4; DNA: TGCGCCAGCAGCCCGGACGGTTATAATGAAAAACTGTTTTTT; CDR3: CASSPDGYNEKLFF
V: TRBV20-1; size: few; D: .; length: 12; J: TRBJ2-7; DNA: TGCAGTGCTAGAGCCGGACGGTACGAGCAGTACTTC; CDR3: CSARAGRYEQYF
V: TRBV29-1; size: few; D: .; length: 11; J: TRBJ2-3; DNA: TGCAGCGTTGTGGCCACAGATACGCAGTATTTT; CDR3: CSVVATDTQYF
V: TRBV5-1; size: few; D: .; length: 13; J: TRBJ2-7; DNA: TGCGCCAGCAGCTTAAGAAGACAGTACGAGCAGTACTTC; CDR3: CASSLRRQYEQYF
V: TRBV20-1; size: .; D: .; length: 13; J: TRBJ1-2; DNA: TGCAGTGCTAGAGTCCCAGAGCGATATGGCTACACCTTC; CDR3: CSARVPERYGYTF
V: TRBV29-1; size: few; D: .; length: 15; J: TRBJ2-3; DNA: TGCAGCGTTGAGGGGACCCTCGGAGGCACAGATACGCAGTATTTT; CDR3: CSVEGTLGGTDTQYF
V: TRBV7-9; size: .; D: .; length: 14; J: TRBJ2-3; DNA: TGTGCCAGCAGCTTACCGGGAGCACCAGATACGCAGTATTTT; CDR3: CASSLPGAPDTQYF
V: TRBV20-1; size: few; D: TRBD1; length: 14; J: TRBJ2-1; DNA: TGCAGTGCTAGCCTCGCAGGGGGAGCGGATGAGCAGTTCTTC; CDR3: CSASLAGGADEQFF
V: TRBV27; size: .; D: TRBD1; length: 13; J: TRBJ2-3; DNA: TGTGCCAGCAGAACGACAGGGGGCAATACGCAGTATTTT; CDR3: CASRTTGGNTQYF
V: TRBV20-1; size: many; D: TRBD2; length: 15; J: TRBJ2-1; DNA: TGCAGTGCTAGTGGACTAGCGGGAGGGTTAAATGAGCAGTTCTTC; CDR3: CSASGLAGGLNEQFF
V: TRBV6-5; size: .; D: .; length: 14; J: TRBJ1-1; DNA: TGTGCCAGCAGTTACTCGACCAGAGACACTGAAGCTTTCTTT; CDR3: CASSYSTRDTEAFF
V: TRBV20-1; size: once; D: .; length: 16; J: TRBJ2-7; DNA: TGCTGTGCTACCCCGATGGAGGTTGGGGCCTCCTACGAGCAGTACTTC; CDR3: CCATPMEVGASYEQYF
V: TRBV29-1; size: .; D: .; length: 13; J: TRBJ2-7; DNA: TGCAGCGTTGCGCTGACATTCACCTACGAGCAGTACTTC; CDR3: CSVALTFTYEQYF
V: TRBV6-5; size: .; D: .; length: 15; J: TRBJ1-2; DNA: TGTGCCAGCAGTTACTCATTCGGACGAAACTATGGCTACACCTTC; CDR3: CASSYSFGRNYGYTF
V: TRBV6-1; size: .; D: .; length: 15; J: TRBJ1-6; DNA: TGTGCCAGCAGTCCCCCCCGGGGGGCTAATTCACCCCTCCACTTT; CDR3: CASSPPRGANSPLHF
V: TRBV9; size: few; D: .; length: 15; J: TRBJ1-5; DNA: TGTGCCAGCAGCGTAAGCCCCTATAGCAATCAGCCCCAGCATTTT; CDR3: CASSVSPYSNQPQHF
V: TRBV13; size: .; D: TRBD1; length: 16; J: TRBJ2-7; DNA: TGTGCCAGCAGCCCCCGCGGGGGACAGGGGAACTACGAGCAGTACTTC; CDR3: CASSPRGGQGNYEQYF
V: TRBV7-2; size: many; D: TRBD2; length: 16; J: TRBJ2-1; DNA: TGTGCCAGCAGCTTAGCCCGACTAGCGGGGGGGCGAGAGCAGTTCTTC; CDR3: CASSLARLAGGREQFF
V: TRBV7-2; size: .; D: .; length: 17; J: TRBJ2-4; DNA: TGTGCCAGCAGCTTAACCAGTAGCCCATTAGCCAAAAACATTCAGTACTTC; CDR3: CASSLTSSPLAKNIQYF
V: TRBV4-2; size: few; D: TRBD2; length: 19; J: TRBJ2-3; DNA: TGTGCCAGCAGCCAAGAGGCTAGCGGGGGGGCCGGCCATATGGATACGCAGTATTTT; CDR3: CASSQEASGGAGHMDTQYF
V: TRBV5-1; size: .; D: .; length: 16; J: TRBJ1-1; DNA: TGCGCCAGCAGCTTGTTCGGTTCCGACAGTTCCTCTGAAGCTTTCTTT; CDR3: CASSLFGSDSSSEAFF
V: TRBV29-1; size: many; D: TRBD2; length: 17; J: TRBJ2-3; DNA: TGCAGCGTTGGGTCACTAGCGGCCCGAGGGGCCACAGATACGCAGTATTTT; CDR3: CSVGSLAARGATDTQYF